Sequencing of this T cell receptor beta chain was carried out in a study of vaccination effects on CD4 cells after COVID-19. A note on this clone: Its antigen is not known.

The ViraFEST assay expanded antigen-specific CD4+ T cells with viral peptide pools before sequencing. Culture proceeded for approximately nine days, and CD4+ T cells were then isolated. It was two doses of either the BNT162b2 or mRNA-1273 vaccine that participants received. TCRdb's table, derived via immunoSEQ multiplex PCR, lists solely in-frame clones and lacks some. The sample yields tens of thousands of clones, roughly four fifths seen once. Germline V gives CDR1 SGHVS, CDR2 FNYEAQ. The J segment lost 1 base and the V segment lost 5 bases, leaving 8 bases of the junction unmatched. The CDR3 has 18 amino acids.

The clonotype was recovered from a human donor who received a COVID-19 vaccine. Some clones in this sample may be carry-over from other donors' samples. Sequencing was performed on CD4+ T cells from PBMCs cultured with SARS-CoV-2 spike peptides, taken after COVID-19 vaccination. The J gene is TRBJ1-4, the V gene TRBV7-6, with 12 bases that match TRBD1. CDR3 protein: CASSRGTGGFRTNEKLFF. CDR3 sequence (DNA): TGTGCCAGCAGCAGAGGGACAGGGGGCTTTAGAACTAATGAAAAACTGTTTTTT.